The 5 T cell receptor beta chains reported below all come from one sample, sequenced in a study of T cells in Graves' hyperthyroidism and ophthalmopathy. Regions amplified from RNA transcripts were the TCR beta CDR3 regions. Researchers ran a first-round RT-PCR on the TCR CDR3 using the HTBI primer set. TCRdb reprocessed the multiplex PCR reads with MiXCR, giving one entry per CDR3 protein. The repertoire includes over 250,000 distinct CDR3 sequences, about an eighth of them detected once, and 30% to 40% sits in the top ten. Sample: blood. The receptors shown here come from a woman aged 40 to 55 with Graves' ophthalmopathy.

This clonotype was recorded at least ten times. V is TRBV6-1 and J is TRBJ2-1; tentative D call: TRBD2 (5 bases). The ends were cut back, 7 bases at V and 5 bases at J, with 15 bases in the middle. The CDR3 runs to 14 residues. Looked up from germline, CDR1 is MNHNS and CDR2 is SASEGT. The DNA for the CDR3 is TGTGCCAGCACGCCGCCCGGGCGGGACAATGAGCAGTTCTTC. Amino acids: CASTPPGRDNEQFF.

This clonotype appeared a few times. The rearrangement links TRBV5-1 to TRBJ2-5; 10 bases agree with TRBD1. The CDR3 totals 15 residues. After removal of 5 bases from V and 5 bases from J, the junction contained 9 bases not matched to a gene. The germline CDR1 and CDR2 sequences are SGHRS and YFSETQ. The CDR3 DNA sequence: TGCGCCAGCAGTTCCGGGACAGGGGAGGGCGAGACCCAGTACTTC. Residues: CASSSGTGEGETQYF.

Details on this clonotype: The conserved final phenylalanine or tryptophan is absent from the CDR3, which likely points to a read error. The chain carries TRBV29-1 and TRBJ2-3; 8 bases agree with TRBD2. After removal of 6 bases from V and 3 bases from J, the junction contained 11 bases not matched to a gene. In germline, CDR1 is SQVTM, CDR2 ANQGSEA. The CDR3 has 15 residues. The CDR3 nucleotides are TGCAGCGTCGTTTCCAGCGGGAGCGGAACAGATACGCAGTATTCT. Its translation: CSVVSSGSGTDTQYS.

As regards this clonotype: This may stem from a read error, because a much larger clone lies one nucleotide away. The V gene is TRBV20-1, the J gene TRBJ1-2, with D unclear. V was cut by 6 bases and J by 10 bases, with 15 bases left in between. The CDR3 is 11 amino acids. Germline V gene sequence: CDR1 DFQATT, CDR2 SNEGSKA (reference sequence). CDR3 bases: TGCAGTGCCCCGACGATGGACGCCTACACCTTC. It is translated as CSAPTMDAYTF.

This clonotype has at least ten counts. The chain recombines TRBV7-2 with TRBJ2-5, with D unresolved. The V and J ends lost 5 bases and 0 bases respectively, with 7 bases between them. CDR1 is SGHTA, CDR2 FQGNSA, per germline. This CDR3 is built from 13 residues. The CDR3 region is CASSRSNQETQYF. The CDR3 coding sequence is TGTGCCAGCAGCCGGTCTAACCAAGAGACCCAGTACTTC.